This paragraph covers one T cell receptor beta chain sequence. Repertoires were generated with immunoSEQ multiplex PCR, while TCRdb's copy carries only in-frame clones and drops some. This sample has 110,000 to 150,000 clones, with 80% to 90% found just once. This record comes from a study of control samples from healthy donors and cancer patients. V lost 4 bases and J 7 bases, leaving 15 bases between the germline ends. This CDR3 has 14 residues. The germline V gene encodes CDR1 SGHRS and CDR2 YFSETQ. This TCR was sampled from a woman in her thirties in good health. The chain joins TRBV5-1 to TRBJ2-4; D may be TRBD2 (5 bases). The material sequenced was blood. CDR3 nucleotides: TGCGCCAGCAGCGTGGACTGGCCGAGTAACATTCAGTACTTC. Its protein is CASSVDWPSNIQYF.